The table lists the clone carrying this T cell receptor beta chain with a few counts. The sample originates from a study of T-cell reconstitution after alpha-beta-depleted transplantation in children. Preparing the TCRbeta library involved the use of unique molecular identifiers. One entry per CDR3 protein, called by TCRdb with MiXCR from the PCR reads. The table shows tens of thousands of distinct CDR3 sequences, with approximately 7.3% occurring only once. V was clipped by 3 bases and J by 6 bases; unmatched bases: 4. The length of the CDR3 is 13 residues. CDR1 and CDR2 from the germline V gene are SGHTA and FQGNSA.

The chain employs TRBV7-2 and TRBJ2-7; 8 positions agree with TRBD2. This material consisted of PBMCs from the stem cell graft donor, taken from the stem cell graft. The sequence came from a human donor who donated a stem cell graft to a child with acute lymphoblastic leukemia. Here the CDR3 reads CASSFGGGREQYF. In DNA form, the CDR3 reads TGTGCCAGCAGCTTCGGGGGGGGGCGCGAGCAGTACTTC.